This TCR beta chain comes out of a study of T cell repertoires in cytomegalovirus infection. The overall study: The authors relied on CMV epitopes, both recently identified HLA-C-restricted and well-studied HLA-B-restricted. Public TCR beta signature analysis indicated the presence of both CMV infection and matching HLA type.

TCRdb redid the calling of the reads with MiXCR, one entry per CDR3 protein. The data show 90,000 to 110,000 distinct CDR3 sequences, approximately 28% seen once. This clonotype was counted at least ten times. The antigen remains unidentified. Germline-derived CDR1 and CDR2 are SQVTM and ANQGSEA. This CDR3 spans 15 amino acids. The J segment lost 2 bases and the V segment lost 7 bases, leaving 10 bases of the junction unmatched. J is TRBJ1-1 and V is TRBV29-1, with 10 bases fitting TRBD1. The sequencing here drew on CD8+ T cells from cultured PBMCs, taken from culture after CMV antigen stimulation. The clonotype was recovered from a human donor in good health (CMV status not recorded). Some clones in this sample may be carry-over from other donors' samples. The CDR3 sequence: CSAAGTGDSNTEAFF. The CDR3 coding sequence is TGCAGCGCAGCCGGGACAGGGGATTCAAACACTGAAGCTTTCTTT.